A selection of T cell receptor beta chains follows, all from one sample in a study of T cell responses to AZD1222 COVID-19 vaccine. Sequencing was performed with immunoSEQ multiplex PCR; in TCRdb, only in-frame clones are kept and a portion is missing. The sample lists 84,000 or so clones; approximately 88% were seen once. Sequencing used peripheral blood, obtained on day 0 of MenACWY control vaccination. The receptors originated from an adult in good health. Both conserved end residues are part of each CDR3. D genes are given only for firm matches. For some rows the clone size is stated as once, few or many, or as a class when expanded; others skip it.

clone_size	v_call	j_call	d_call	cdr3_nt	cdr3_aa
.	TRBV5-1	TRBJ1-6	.	TGCGCCAGCAATGGGGGGAGCAATAATTCACCCCTCCACTTT	CASNGGSNNSPLHF
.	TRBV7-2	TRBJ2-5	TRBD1	TGTGCCAGCAGCAAAGAGGGGGCGCGGGTCGAGACCCAGTACTTC	CASSKEGARVETQYF
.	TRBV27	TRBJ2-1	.	TGTGCCAGCAGTTTCGGGGGCGGCGGAGGTGAGCAGTTCTTC	CASSFGGGGGEQFF
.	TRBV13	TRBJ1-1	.	TGTGCCAGCAGCCGCGGGGGAGCGAACACTGAAGCTTTCTTT	CASSRGGANTEAFF
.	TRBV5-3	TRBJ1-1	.	TGTGCCAGAAGCTTGGAGGGGTTCAACACTGAAGCTTTCTTT	CARSLEGFNTEAFF
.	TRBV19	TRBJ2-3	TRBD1	TGTGCCAGTATGGGTTGGGACAGAAGCACAGATACGCAGTATTTT	CASMGWDRSTDTQYF
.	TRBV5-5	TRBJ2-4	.	TGTGCCAGCAGCTGGGCTCTCTGGAACATTCAGTACTTC	CASSWALWNIQYF
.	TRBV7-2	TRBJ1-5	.	TGTGCCAGCAGCTTAGAACCAGGGCCCCCCAATCAGCCCCAGCATTTT	CASSLEPGPPNQPQHF
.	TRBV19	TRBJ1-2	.	TGTGCCAGTAGTCAATCTAGGATCTATGGCTACACCTTC	CASSQSRIYGYTF
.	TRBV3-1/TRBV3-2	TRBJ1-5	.	TGTGCCAGCAGCCAAGATCGTAATCAGCCCCAGCATTTT	CASSQDRNQPQHF
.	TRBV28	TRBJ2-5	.	TGTGCCAGCAGCCGGGGACCCGGCTGGGGGGAGACCCAGTACTTC	CASSRGPGWGETQYF
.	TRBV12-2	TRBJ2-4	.	TGTGCAAGTCGCTTAGCGTTACTAGCGGTAGCCAAAAACATTCAGTACTTC	CASRLALLAVAKNIQYF
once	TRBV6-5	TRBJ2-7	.	TGTGCCACCACCAGGGGATACGAGCAGTACTTC	CATTRGYEQYF
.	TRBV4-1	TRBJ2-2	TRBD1	TGCGCCAGCAGCCAAGTACAGGGGAGCTCCGGGGAGCTGTTTTTT	CASSQVQGSSGELFF
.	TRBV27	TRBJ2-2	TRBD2	TGTGCCAGCAGTTTTCTAGCGGGGGCCCTCGGGGGGGAGCTGTTTTTT	CASSFLAGALGGELFF
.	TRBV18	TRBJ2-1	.	TGTGCCAGCTCACCACCGCGGCCGGGAAGGGGCAATGAGCAGTTCTTC	CASSPPRPGRGNEQFF
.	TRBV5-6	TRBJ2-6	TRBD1	TGTGCCAGCAGACGGACAGGGGGTTTATCTGGGGCCAACGTCCTGACTTTC	CASRRTGGLSGANVLTF
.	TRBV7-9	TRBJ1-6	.	TGTGCCAGCAGCTTAGGACCGGGCTATAATTCACCCCTCCACTTT	CASSLGPGYNSPLHF
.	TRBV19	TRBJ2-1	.	TGTGCCAGTAGTAGGATGGGCGGGGTCAGCTCCTACAATGAGCAGTTCTTC	CASSRMGGVSSYNEQFF
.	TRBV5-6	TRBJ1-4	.	TGTGCCAGCAGCGTGCCGCCTAATGAAAAACTGTTTTTT	CASSVPPNEKLFF
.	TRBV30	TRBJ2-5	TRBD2	TGTGCCTGGAGGCCCGTGACTAGCGTAGAGACCCAGTACTTC	CAWRPVTSVETQYF
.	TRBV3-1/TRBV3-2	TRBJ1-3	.	TGTGCCAGCAGCCAACCGGGGGGCTCTGGAAACACCATATATTTT	CASSQPGGSGNTIYF
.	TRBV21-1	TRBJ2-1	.	TGTGCCAGCAGCAGGACTAGCGACAATGAGCAGTTCTTC	CASSRTSDNEQFF
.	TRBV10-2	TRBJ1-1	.	TGCGCCAGCAGTGGGGCAACTCGAGGGACTGAAGCTTTCTTT	CASSGATRGTEAFF